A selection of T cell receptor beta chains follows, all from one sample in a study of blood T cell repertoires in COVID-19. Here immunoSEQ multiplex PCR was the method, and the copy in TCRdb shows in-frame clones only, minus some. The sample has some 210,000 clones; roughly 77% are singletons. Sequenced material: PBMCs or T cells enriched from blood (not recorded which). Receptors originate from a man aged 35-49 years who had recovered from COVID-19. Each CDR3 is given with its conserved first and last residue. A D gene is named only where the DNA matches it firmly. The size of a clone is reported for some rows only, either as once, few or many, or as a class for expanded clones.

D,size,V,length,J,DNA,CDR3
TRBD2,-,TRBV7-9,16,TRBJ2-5,TGTGCCAGCAGCTTATACAGCGGGGGATTACAAGAGACCCAGTACTTC,CASSLYSGGLQETQYF
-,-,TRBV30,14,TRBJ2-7,TGTGCCTGGAGTGTATTACAGGATCGCTACGAGCAGTACTTC,CAWSVLQDRYEQYF
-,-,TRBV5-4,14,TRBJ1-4,TGTGCCAGCAGCGTGTCGTCGGGGGTAGAAAAACTGTTTTTT,CASSVSSGVEKLFF
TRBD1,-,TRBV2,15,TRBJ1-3,TGTGCCAGCAGGACAACAGGGGGCGTGCGAAACACCATATATTTT,CASRTTGGVRNTIYF
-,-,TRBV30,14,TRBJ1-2,TGTGCCTGGAGTGAGGGGCGAACCGTCTATGGCTACACCTTC,CAWSEGRTVYGYTF
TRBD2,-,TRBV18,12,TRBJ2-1,TGTGCCAGCTCGGATCTCCGGGGGGACCAGTTCTTC,CASSDLRGDQFF
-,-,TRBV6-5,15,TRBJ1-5,TGTGCCAGCACCCCGGGGAGGGTGGGCAATCAGCCCCAGCATTTT,CASTPGRVGNQPQHF
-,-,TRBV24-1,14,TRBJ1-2,TGTGCCACCAGTGATCGAACCTCAGGGGATGGCTACACCTTC,CATSDRTSGDGYTF
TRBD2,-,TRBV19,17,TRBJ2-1,TGTGCCAGTAGTACTGGACTAGCGGGGCCCAAGGGGCATGAGCAGTTCTTC,CASSTGLAGPKGHEQFF
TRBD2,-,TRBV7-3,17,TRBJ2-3,TGTGCCAGCAGCTTAACGGGAGGGTCGGGACGGTCAGATACGCAGTATTTT,CASSLTGGSGRSDTQYF
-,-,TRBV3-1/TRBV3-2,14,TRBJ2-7,TGTGCCAGCAGCCATACCGGGAGAATCTACGAGCAGTACTTC,CASSHTGRIYEQYF
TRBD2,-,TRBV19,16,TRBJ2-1,TGTGCCAGTATCCCGACTAGCGGGAGGGCTGGCAATGAGCAGTTCTTC,CASIPTSGRAGNEQFF
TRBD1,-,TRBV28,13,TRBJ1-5,TGTGCCACCAACAGGGGCCTGGGTCAGCCCCAGCATTTT,CATNRGLGQPQHF
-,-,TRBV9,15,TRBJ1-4,TGTGCCAGCAGCGCGGGACACACAACTAATGAAAAACTGTTTTTT,CASSAGHTTNEKLFF
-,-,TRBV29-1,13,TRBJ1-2,TGCAGCGTTGAAGTCGGCGGGAGGAATGGCTACACCTTC,CSVEVGGRNGYTF
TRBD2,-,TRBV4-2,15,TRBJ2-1,TGTGCCAGCAGCCAAGAAATAGCGGGAGTAGGGGAGCAGTTCTTC,CASSQEIAGVGEQFF
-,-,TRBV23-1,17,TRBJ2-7,TGCGCCAGCAGTTCTCCGCCCCACCCTTCAACATCCTACGAGCAGTACTTC,CASSSPPHPSTSYEQYF
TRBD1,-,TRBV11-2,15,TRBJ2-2,TGTGCCAGCAGCCACCGACAGGGGAACACCGGGGAGCTGTTTTTT,CASSHRQGNTGELFF
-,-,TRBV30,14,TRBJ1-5,TGTGCCTGGAGTGTGGACAGTAGCAATCAGCCCCAGCATTTT,CAWSVDSSNQPQHF
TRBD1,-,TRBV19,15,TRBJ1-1,TGTGCCAGTAGTGCTGCCCTGACAGGGGGATACAAGGCTTTCTTT,CASSAALTGGYKAFF
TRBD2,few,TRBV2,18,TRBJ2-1,TGTGCCAGCGTGTCTGGGACTAGCGGGGGGATTGGCCACAATGAGCAGTTCTTC,CASVSGTSGGIGHNEQFF
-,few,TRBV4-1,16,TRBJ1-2,TGCGCCAGCAGCCAAGCCACGACAGCAGGCTTAGGTGGCTACACCTTC,CASSQATTAGLGGYTF
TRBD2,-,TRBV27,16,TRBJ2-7,TGTGCCAGCAGTTCCAGCGCGGGTACGGGAGGGAACGAGCAGTACTTC,CASSSSAGTGGNEQYF
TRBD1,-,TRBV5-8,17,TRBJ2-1,TGTGCCAGCAGCTTACGAACCCGGGACAGGGGCACCAATGAGCAGTTCTTC,CASSLRTRDRGTNEQFF
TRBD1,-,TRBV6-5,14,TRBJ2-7,TGTGCCAGTTCCCCCTACAGGGGCCCCTACGAGCAGTACTTC,CASSPYRGPYEQYF
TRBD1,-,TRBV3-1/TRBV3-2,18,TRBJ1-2,TGTGCCAGCAGCCAAGGAAAGGGACAGGGGGCGCTGAACTATGGCTACACCTTC,CASSQGKGQGALNYGYTF
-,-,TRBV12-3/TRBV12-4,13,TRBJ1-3,TGTGCCAGCACCACAGGGTTTGGAAACACCATATATTTT,CASTTGFGNTIYF
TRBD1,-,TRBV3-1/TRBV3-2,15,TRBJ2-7,TGTGCCAGCAGCCAAGGACGACAGGGGGCGTCCGAGCAGTACTTC,CASSQGRQGASEQYF